This section outlines one TCR beta chain sequence together with its context. This may arise from a read error, as a much more abundant clone is one base away. Alongside a J-beta primer mix, a sample-barcoded 5' primer served in a second PCR lasting roughly 7 to 11 cycles. MiXCR was run by TCRdb on the 5' RACE reads, yielding one entry per CDR3 protein. Among about 1 million distinct CDR3 sequences listed, 40% to 45% were seen once. The sample originates from a study of blood T cells in healthy people across ages. V shed 0 bases and J shed 0 bases, with 10 bases lying between them. This CDR3 contains 16 residues. CDR1 SGDLS and CDR2 YYNGEE come from the germline V gene. Total RNA, at least 5 micrograms per sample, was extracted from PBMCs.

The receptor was derived from a woman between 55 and 75 years old in good health. The rearrangement joins TRBV9 to TRBJ2-1; TRBD1 might be the D (6 bases). The sequenced sample was blood. The DNA of the CDR3 is TGTGCCAGCAGCGTAGATACAGGGAGCTCCTACAATGAGCAGTTCTTC. Translated, it gives CASSVDTGSSYNEQFF. Combining the CDR3 with reference TRBV9 and TRBJ2-1 gives the whole variable domain DSGVTQTPKHLITATGQRVTLRCSPRSGDLSVYWYQQSLDQGLQFLIQYYNGEERAKGNILERFSAQQFPDLHSELNLSSLELGDSALYFCASSVDTGSSYNEQFFGPGTRLTVL.